These 30 T cell receptor beta chains were sequenced from one sample in a study of cytomegalovirus exposure and HLA in healthy donors. With 60 Vbeta and 13 Jbeta primers, the PCR was carried out. TCRdb keeps only in-frame clones here, not all; method: immunoSEQ multiplex PCR. The sample holds roughly 240,000 clones, roughly 73% seen once. The sequencing sample was made of PBMCs. These receptors all come from a boy between 10 and 17 years old in good health and CMV-seronegative.

This clone was seen once. This sequence joins TRBV5-1 and TRBJ1-2, with a weak D call TRBD1 (6 bases). Germline V lookup: CDR1 SGHRS, CDR2 YFSETQ. There are 13 residues in the CDR3. V lost 3 bases and J lost 8, with 14 bases in between. CDR3 loop: CASSWGGLRGYTF. For the CDR3, the DNA is TGCGCCAGCAGCTGGGGGGGCCTGCGAGGCTACACCTTC.

The chain employs TRBV5-5 and TRBJ2-5, with 7 bases matching TRBD2. V was pared by 4 bases and J by 5 bases, with 11 bases of the junction left unmatched. The CDR3 is 15 amino acids. The germline V gene encodes CDR1 SGHKS and CDR2 YYEKEE (reference sequence). This CDR3 reads CASSGGDAFGETQYF. The CDR3 DNA is TGTGCCAGCAGCGGGGGGGACGCTTTCGGGGAGACCCAGTACTTC.

V is TRBV4-1 and J is TRBJ1-4; 7 bases agree with TRBD1. J was trimmed by 8 bases and V by 4 bases; bases with no gene match: 10. The CDR3 has 15 residues. Germline V lookup: CDR1 MGHRA, CDR2 YSYEKL. The CDR3 sequence: CASSRPGTGEEKLFF. The CDR3 nucleotides are TGCGCCAGCAGCCGACCCGGAACAGGGGAAGAAAAACTGTTTTTT.

This sequence joins TRBV11-3 and TRBJ1-2, with D maybe TRBD1 (5 bases). Germline V gene lookup returns CDR1 SGHNT and CDR2 YENEEA. V lost 5 bases, J lost 0 bases, and 16 bases lay in between. The CDR3 has 16 amino acids. CDR3 DNA: TGTGCCAGCAGCCCCCGGGCGCGGGGGACTAACTATGGCTACACCTTC. Translating it yields CASSPRARGTNYGYTF.

This clone occurred a few times. J is TRBJ2-1 and V is TRBV5-1; TRBD1 aligns across 9 bases. From germline, CDR1 is SGHRS and CDR2 YFSETQ. With 0 bases clipped from V and 6 bases from J, the junction kept 4 bases outside the gene matches. The CDR3 is 15 residues long. CDR3 region: CASSLGTGAGNEQFF. The CDR3 DNA is TGCGCCAGCAGCTTGGGGACAGGGGCGGGCAATGAGCAGTTCTTC.

This clone came up a few times. The rearrangement joins TRBV27 to TRBJ2-1, with 13 bases fitting TRBD2. Germline values: CDR1 MNHEY, CDR2 SMNVEV (reference sequence). V was pared by 3 bases and J by 12 bases, with 11 bases of the junction left unmatched. CDR3 size: 16 residues. The CDR3 region has the DNA TGTGCCAGCAGTTTCGCCCCGGGACTAGCGGGGCTCAGGCAGTTCTTC. This gives the protein CASSFAPGLAGLRQFF.

The V gene is TRBV6-5, the J gene TRBJ1-5; D ambiguous. The CDR3 has 13 residues. Germline V gene lookup returns CDR1 MNHEY and CDR2 SVGAGI. The V and J ends lost 2 bases and 3 bases respectively, with 5 bases between them. CDR3 nucleotide sequence: TGTGCCAGCAGTTACAACACCAATCAGCCCCAGCATTTT. Protein sequence: CASSYNTNQPQHF.

The V gene is TRBV6-1, the J gene TRBJ1-1, with TRBD1 matching over 7 bases. This CDR3 is 17 amino acids long. The germline V gene encodes CDR1 MNHNS and CDR2 SASEGT. J gave up 5 bases and V 4 bases, and 16 bases lay outside the gene matches. The CDR3 bases are TGTGCCAGCAGTGCCATTGGGACAGCCGGTTTAAGGACTGAAGCTTTCTTT. Its protein product is CASSAIGTAGLRTEAFF.

This clone was recorded once. This chain connects TRBV5-4 to TRBJ2-3, with TRBD2 matching 10 bases. Germline values: CDR1 SGHNT, CDR2 YYREEE (reference sequence). V trimming: 5 bases; J trimming: 7 bases; junction bases outside the gene matches: 7. The CDR3 consists of 14 residues. DNA of the CDR3: TGTGCCAGCAGTAGCGGGAGGCTACCCCATACGCAGTATTTT. As protein: CASSSGRLPHTQYF.

V is TRBV4-2 and J is TRBJ1-3, with D possibly TRBD1 on 6 matching bases. Germline values: CDR1 LGHNA, CDR2 YNFKEQ. V lost 4 bases, J lost 2 bases, and 9 bases lay in between. The CDR3 contains 14 residues. The CDR3 sequence: CASSRGGPGNTIYF. For the CDR3, the DNA is TGTGCCAGCAGCCGAGGGGGTCCTGGAAACACCATATATTTT.

The gene calls are TRBV6-5 and TRBJ2-5; D is perhaps TRBD1 (5 bases). Trimming left V 11 bases short and J 1 base short, with 11 bases between. Germline V gene sequence: CDR1 MNHEY, CDR2 SVGAGI. The length of the CDR3 is 12 residues. The CDR3 sequence: CAVGQPQETQYF. Here the CDR3 DNA reads TGTGCCGTCGGACAACCCCAAGAGACCCAGTACTTC.

This rearrangement joins TRBV6-5 to TRBJ1-2, with 10 bases fitting TRBD1. Germline V gene sequence: CDR1 MNHEY, CDR2 SVGAGI. J lost 6 bases, V lost 6 bases, and 7 bases had no gene match. The CDR3 covers 14 residues. This chain's CDR3 is CASRVGQGFHGYTF. The DNA of the CDR3 is TGTGCCAGCAGGGTGGGACAGGGGTTCCATGGCTACACCTTC.

The rearrangement links TRBV7-9 to TRBJ2-2, with D possibly being TRBD1 (6 bases). The CDR3 is 15 amino acids. The V gene lost 6 bases and the J gene lost 1 base, with 12 bases spanning the gap. Germline-derived CDR1 and CDR2 are SEHNR and FQNEAQ (reference sequence). The CDR3 loop reads CASSTFRGNTGELFF. The CDR3 DNA reads TGTGCCAGCAGTACATTCAGGGGGAACACCGGGGAGCTGTTTTTT.

V is TRBV13 and J is TRBJ1-6; the D gene is possibly TRBD1 (6 bases). Germline V gene data show CDR1 as PRHDT and CDR2 as FYEKMQ (reference sequence). Deletions cut 2 bases from V and 7 bases from J, with 15 bases between. The CDR3 extends over 16 amino acids. The CDR3 loop reads CASSLLDGGRNSPLHF. The CDR3 nucleotides are TGTGCCAGCAGCTTACTAGACGGGGGGCGCAATTCACCCCTCCACTTT.

The rearrangement links TRBV30 to TRBJ1-4, with D tentatively TRBD1 (5 bases). From germline, CDR1 is GTSNPN and CDR2 SVGIG (reference sequence). This CDR3 has 13 residues. The V end lost 2 bases, the J end lost 6 bases, and 10 bases lay between the germline ends. The DNA for the CDR3 is TGTGCCTGGAGTCCAGGGCTGCATGAAAAACTGTTTTTT. Its translation is CAWSPGLHEKLFF.

This chain uses TRBV15 with TRBJ2-1; 9 nucleotides align to TRBD1. The V segment lost 4 bases and the J segment 3 bases; nucleotides outside the gene matches: 4. The germline V gene encodes CDR1 LNHNV and CDR2 YYDKDF (reference sequence). This CDR3 has 15 amino acids. The CDR3 nucleotides read TGTGCCACCAGCACGGACAGGGGCCTCTACAATGAGCAGTTCTTC. Amino acid sequence: CATSTDRGLYNEQFF.

J is TRBJ2-3 and V is TRBV5-1; 9 bases agree with TRBD1. Germline V gene lookup returns CDR1 SGHRS and CDR2 YFSETQ. This CDR3 region has 15 residues. Trimming removed 0 bases from V and 4 bases from J; junction bases left unmatched: 3. The CDR3 loop reads CASSLDRGRADTQYF. As DNA, the CDR3 is TGCGCCAGCAGCTTGGACAGGGGGCGCGCAGATACGCAGTATTTT. Using reference TRBV5-1 and TRBJ2-3 for the parts outside the CDR3, the full variable domain is KAGVTQTPRYLIKTRGQQVTLSCSPISGHRSVSWYQQTPGQGLQFLFEYFSETQRNKGNFPGRFSGRQFSNSRSEMNVSTLELGDSALYLCASSLDRGRADTQYFGPGTRLTVL.

This clone was seen only once. V usage is TRBV19 and J usage is TRBJ2-2; 7 nucleotides line up with TRBD1. Germline lookup yields CDR1 LNHDA and CDR2 SQIVND (reference sequence). The CDR3 is made up of 16 amino acids. The J segment lost 5 bases and the V segment lost 6 bases, leaving 12 bases of the junction unmatched. The CDR3 sequence: CASRTGTVLGTGELFF. As DNA, the CDR3 is TGTGCCAGTAGAACCGGGACAGTCCTGGGGACCGGGGAGCTGTTTTTT.

The V and J genes are TRBV9 and TRBJ2-1; 9 nucleotides line up with TRBD1. Losses at the gene ends were 2 bases for V and 5 bases for J; bases not matched to a gene: 14. Looked up from germline, CDR1 is SGDLS and CDR2 is YYNGEE. The CDR3 has 18 residues. CDR3 sequence: CASSVGTGFFLSDNEQFF. In nucleotides, the CDR3 is TGTGCCAGCAGCGTGGGGACAGGGTTCTTTCTATCGGACAATGAGCAGTTCTTC.

The chain uses TRBV9 and TRBJ2-3; 11 bases agree with TRBD1. Per germline, CDR1 SGDLS and CDR2 YYNGEE. The CDR3 consists of 17 residues. The V segment lost 4 bases and the J segment 4 bases; nucleotides outside the gene matches: 11. As DNA, the CDR3 is TGTGCCAGCAGCCTAGGGACAGGGGGTTTTGGCGCAGATACGCAGTATTTT. It is translated as CASSLGTGGFGADTQYF. Filled out from reference TRBV9 and TRBJ2-3, the complete variable domain reads DSGVTQTPKHLITATGQRVTLRCSPRSGDLSVYWYQQSLDQGLQFLIQYYNGEERAKGNILERFSAQQFPDLHSELNLSSLELGDSALYFCASSLGTGGFGADTQYFGPGTRLTVL.

The chain has TRBV29-1 and TRBJ2-7; D ambiguous. Per the germline V gene, CDR1 is SQVTM and CDR2 is ANQGSEA. CDR3 length: 11 amino acids. The V and J ends lost 6 bases and 6 bases respectively, with 12 bases between them. In nucleotides, the CDR3 is TGCAGCGTCGGTCTGTTTGGCGAGCAGTACTTC. Translated, it gives CSVGLFGEQYF.

The chain couples TRBV7-9 to TRBJ1-3; 11 bases fit TRBD1. The CDR3 has 14 amino acids. In germline, CDR1 is SEHNR, CDR2 FQNEAQ (reference sequence). The V gene end was trimmed by 4 bases and the J gene end by 7 bases; junction bases not matched to a gene: 3. Here the CDR3 DNA reads TGTGCCAGCAGCTCCCGGGACAGGGGGAACACCATATATTTT. Translation gives CASSSRDRGNTIYF.

This chain joins TRBV10-3 and TRBJ1-6; TRBD1 matches at 9 bases. V dropped 11 bases and J dropped 7; count of bases not matched to a gene: 6. Germline V CDR1 and CDR2: ENHRY, SYGVKD. The CDR3 has 13 residues. This CDR3 is CADRGDLNSPLHF. The CDR3 coding sequence is TGTGCCGACAGGGGGGACTTGAATTCACCCCTCCACTTT.

The CDR3: CATSKRTQALGLGINSPLHF. The CDR3 region has the DNA TGTGCCACCAGCAAGAGGACCCAGGCTTTGGGACTAGGGATAAATTCACCCCTCCACTTT. The chain employs TRBV15 and TRBJ1-6, with a tentative D call TRBD1 (5 bases). This CDR3 comprises 20 residues. V lost 4 bases, J lost 7 bases, and 29 bases lay in between. From germline, CDR1 is LNHNV and CDR2 YYDKDF (reference sequence).

The V call is TRBV6-5, the J call TRBJ1-1; TRBD1 matches at 7 bases. The germline CDR1 and CDR2 sequences are MNHEY and SVGAGI. The CDR3 is 12 amino acids. The V segment lost 6 bases and the J segment 9 bases; nucleotides outside the gene matches: 7. The CDR3 is CASSDRVSKAFF. CDR3 DNA sequence: TGTGCCAGCAGCGACAGGGTAAGCAAAGCTTTCTTT.

This clone was counted between two and nine times. The chain is built from TRBV13 and TRBJ2-1, with unresolved D. The V end was cut by 0 bases, the J end by 2 bases, with 5 bases between. The CDR3 is made up of 14 amino acids. Per the germline V gene, CDR1 is PRHDT and CDR2 is FYEKMQ (reference sequence). The chain's CDR3 is CASSLGLTYNEQFF. Written as DNA, the CDR3 is TGTGCCAGCAGCTTAGGCCTAACCTACAATGAGCAGTTCTTC. Full variable domain (outside the CDR3, taken from reference TRBV13 and TRBJ2-1): AAGVIQSPRHLIKEKRETATLKCYPIPRHDTVYWYQQGPGQDPQFLISFYEKMQSDKGSIPDRFSAQQFSDYHSELNMSSLELGDSALYFCASSLGLTYNEQFFGPGTRLTVL.

The rearrangement links TRBV30 to TRBJ2-5, with a weak D call TRBD1 (5 bases). V was pared by 0 bases and J by 9 bases, with 20 bases between. The CDR3 spans 15 residues. Germline assignment: CDR1 GTSNPN and CDR2 SVGIG (reference sequence). CDR3 amino acids: CAWSVRGADFTPQYF. The CDR3 region has the DNA TGTGCCTGGAGTGTAAGGGGTGCGGATTTTACGCCCCAGTACTTC.

This clone came up a few times. CDR3: CASSRDRGFSPLHF. Written as DNA, the CDR3 is TGTGCCAGCAGCCGGGACAGGGGGTTTTCACCCCTCCACTTT. The chain couples TRBV2 to TRBJ1-6; 11 positions match TRBD1. V lost 6 bases to trimming and J lost 9 bases; unmatched junction nucleotides: 4. Per the germline V gene, CDR1 is SNHLY and CDR2 is FYNNEI. The CDR3 sequence is 14 residues long.

The chain combines TRBV10-2 with TRBJ2-7; 9 bases fit TRBD1. The CDR3 totals 14 residues. J gave up 3 bases and V 4 bases, and 4 bases lay outside the gene matches. CDR1 is WSHSY and CDR2 is SAAADI in the germline V gene. In DNA, the CDR3 is TGCGCCAGCAGTGCCGGACAGGGGTACTACGAGCAGTACTTC. This codes for CASSAGQGYYEQYF.

This chain links TRBV9 with TRBJ2-1, with TRBD2 as a possible D gene (5 bases). The CDR3 runs to 12 residues. Germline CDR1 and CDR2: SGDLS and YYNGEE. Between the trimmed V and J ends, which lost 0 bases and 13 bases, there was a span of 11 bases. Here the CDR3 reads CASSVGSGEQFF. The CDR3 nucleotides are TGTGCCAGCAGCGTAGGCTCCGGGGAACAGTTCTTC. The variable domain in full, completed from reference TRBV9 and TRBJ2-1, reads DSGVTQTPKHLITATGQRVTLRCSPRSGDLSVYWYQQSLDQGLQFLIQYYNGEERAKGNILERFSAQQFPDLHSELNLSSLELGDSALYFCASSVGSGEQFFGPGTRLTVL.